This entry lists 18 T cell receptor beta chains sequenced from one sample in a study of CD8 T cell repertoires and HIV-1 epitope variants (dated by TCRdb to about 2020). No antigens are known for them. The method behind the library was the immunoSEQ multiplex PCR assay. This is the immuneACCESS table as TCRdb keeps it, with only in-frame sequences that have V and J called. A part of the clones is gone; compared with another copy, unresolved V genes explain less than half, and the rest is unexplained. This sample lists around 5,000 clones; 50% to 70% were detected once. About two fifths of the sample is taken by the ten largest. The sequenced sample consisted of cultured CD8+ T cells derived from PBMCs. Receptors originate from a male donor with HIV.

This rearrangement joins TRBV28 to TRBJ1-1; a possible D gene is TRBD1 (5 bases). CDR1 MDHEN and CDR2 SYDVKM come from the germline V gene. CDR3 length: 15 residues. V dropped 5 bases and J dropped 3 bases, with 16 bases sitting between them. CDR3 amino acids: CASSDKGFGYTEAFF. CDR3 coding DNA: TGTGCCAGCAGTGATAAGGGGTTTGGGTACACTGAAGCTTTCTTT.

The V and J genes are TRBV7-3 and TRBJ2-5, with D maybe TRBD2 (5 bases). Germline loops: CDR1 SGHTA, CDR2 FQGTGA. The V end was cut by 4 bases, the J end by 4 bases, with 19 bases between. The CDR3 is 16 residues long. The CDR3 reads CASSSSGPGLRETQYF. CDR3 coding DNA: TGTGCCAGCAGCTCCTCAGGCCCGGGGTTGCGAGAGACCCAGTACTTC. The full variable domain, with the rest looked up from reference TRBV7-3 and TRBJ2-5, is GAGVSQTPSNKVTEKGKYVELRCDPISGHTALYWYRQSLGQGPEFLIYFQGTGAADDSGLPNDRFFAVRPEGSVSTLKIQRTERGDSAVYLCASSSSGPGLRETQYFGPGTRLLVL.

V is TRBV5-4 and J is TRBJ2-7; 10 bases agree with TRBD2. This CDR3 spans 15 amino acids. The V segment lost 0 bases and the J segment 5 bases; nucleotides outside the gene matches: 5. CDR1 and CDR2 from the germline V gene are SGHNT and YYREEE (reference sequence). The DNA of the CDR3 is TGTGCCAGCAGCTTGGAAGTCGGGACTAGCGACGAGCAGTACTTC. This gives the protein CASSLEVGTSDEQYF.

This clone was detected only a few times. The rearrangement links TRBV5-6 to TRBJ2-7; D perhaps matches TRBD1 (5 bases). The CDR3 loop spans 17 amino acids. V lost 4 bases to trimming and J lost 5 bases, with 25 bases between them. Germline V gene lookup returns CDR1 SGHDT and CDR2 YYEEEE. The CDR3 protein is CASSRWGGKEKANEQYF. CDR3 sequence (DNA): TGTGCCAGCAGCCGGTGGGGCGGTAAGGAGAAGGCGAACGAGCAGTACTTC.

This clone was counted a few times. The rearrangement joins TRBV6-1 to TRBJ2-7; possible D gene TRBD1, 6 bases. The CDR3 runs 14 residues. Germline-derived CDR1 and CDR2 are MNHNS and SASEGT. Trimming removed 2 bases at V and 6 bases at J, with 14 bases between. The CDR3 spells CASSELAGESEQYF. CDR3 nucleotides: TGTGCCAGCAGTGAATTGGCAGGGGAGAGCGAGCAGTACTTC.

The chain combines TRBV10-3 with TRBJ1-1; D remains unclear. V was pared by 5 bases and J by 1 base, with 8 bases between. Germline loops: CDR1 ENHRY, CDR2 SYGVKD. This CDR3 is 13 amino acids long. The DNA for the CDR3 is TGTGCCATCAGTTTGCGGCAGAACACTGAAGCTTTCTTT. Protein sequence: CAISLRQNTEAFF.

The chain has TRBV10-1 and TRBJ1-1; unclear D gene. The V gene's germline CDR1 is WNHNN and CDR2 SYGVQD (reference sequence). Trimming left V 5 bases short and J 1 base short, with 8 bases between. This CDR3 has 13 residues. The CDR3 DNA sequence: TGCGCCAGCAGTCCGATAGGGAACACTGAAGCTTTCTTT. Translation gives CASSPIGNTEAFF.

The rearrangement links TRBV7-2 to TRBJ2-7; TRBD1 matches 8 bases. Trimming cost V 2 bases and J 3 bases; bases outside gene matches: 6. The germline V gene has CDR1 SGHTA and CDR2 FQGNSA. The CDR3 totals 15 residues. CDR3 amino acids: CASSLPGQGLYEQYF. For the CDR3, the DNA is TGTGCCAGCAGCTTACCAGGACAGGGTCTCTACGAGCAGTACTTC.

This clone was seen more than once but under ten times. The chain couples TRBV7-2 to TRBJ1-2, with D unclear. Trimming removed 0 bases from V and 6 bases from J, with 11 bases in between. There are 14 residues in the CDR3. Germline CDR1 and CDR2: SGHTA and FQGNSA. CDR3 in amino acids: CASSLAHPENGYTF. The CDR3, as DNA: TGTGCCAGCAGCTTAGCGCATCCTGAGAATGGCTACACCTTC. Filled out from reference TRBV7-2 and TRBJ1-2, the complete variable domain reads GAGVSQSPSNKVTEKGKDVELRCDPISGHTALYWYRQSLGQGLEFLIYFQGNSAPDKSGLPSDRFSAERTGGSVSTLTIQRTQQEDSAVYLCASSLAHPENGYTFGSGTRLTVV.

The CDR3 sequence: CASSLGAEQYF. The DNA of the CDR3 is TGTGCCAGCAGTTTAGGAGCCGAGCAGTACTTC. The rearrangement uses TRBV28 and TRBJ2-5; D is undetermined. The J call may be incorrect, as the DNA end agrees better with TRBJ2-7. The CDR3 is 11 amino acids. The germline gives CDR1 MDHEN, CDR2 SYDVKM.

The chain combines TRBV7-9 with TRBJ1-1; perhaps TRBD1 as D (6 bases). Germline CDR1 SEHNR, CDR2 FQNEAQ (reference sequence). The V end was cut by 4 bases, the J end by 3 bases, with 15 bases between. The length of the CDR3 is 15 residues. The CDR3: CASSSGEKAYTEAFF. The DNA for the CDR3 is TGTGCCAGCAGCTCAGGGGAGAAAGCGTACACTGAAGCTTTCTTT.

The J gene is TRBJ2-1, the V gene TRBV2; D gene unclear. CDR3 length: 15 amino acids. Per germline, CDR1 SNHLY and CDR2 FYNNEI. The V and J ends lost 2 bases and 2 bases respectively, with 10 bases between them. The CDR3 here is CASSESRLTYNEQFF. CDR3 in DNA: TGTGCCAGCAGTGAATCCAGGCTTACCTACAATGAGCAGTTCTTC. Supplemented by reference TRBV2 and TRBJ2-1, the full variable domain reads EPEVTQTPSHQVTQMGQEVILRCVPISNHLYFYWYRQILGQKVEFLVSFYNNEISEKSEIFDDQFSVERPDGSNFTLKIRSTKLEDSAMYFCASSESRLTYNEQFFGPGTRLTVL.

The chain links TRBV28 to TRBJ2-3; tentative D call: TRBD2 (5 bases). Germline loops: CDR1 MDHEN, CDR2 SYDVKM. The CDR3 length is 14 residues. V shed 5 bases and J shed 2 bases, with 11 bases lying between them. In DNA, the CDR3 is TGTGCCAGCAGTCCCCGGGGTACCACAGATACGCAGTATTTT. It specifies CASSPRGTTDTQYF.

The chain combines TRBV4-3 with TRBJ2-1; D not certain. Germline lookup yields CDR1 LGHNA and CDR2 YSLEER. Trimming shortened V by 3 bases and J by 7 bases, and 16 bases separated the two germline ends. This CDR3 has 15 amino acids. For the CDR3, the DNA is TGCGCCAGCAGCCAGGGATACAGTGGTTCGAATGAGCAGTTCTTC. Amino acids: CASSQGYSGSNEQFF.

The sample holds a few counts of this clone. The chain links TRBV11-3 to TRBJ2-3, with TRBD2 matching 14 bases. Germline trimming cut 5 bases from V and 1 base from J; bases unmatched to any gene: 2. Germline V gene sequence: CDR1 SGHNT, CDR2 YENEEA. The CDR3 runs 16 residues. As DNA, the CDR3 is TGTGCCAGCAGCCCGGGACTAGCGGGGGGCACAGATACGCAGTATTTT. Amino acids: CASSPGLAGGTDTQYF.

The chain combines TRBV2 with TRBJ2-1; tentative D call: TRBD2 (6 bases). This CDR3 contains 13 residues. V lost 10 bases to trimming and J lost 5 bases, with 15 bases between them. From germline, CDR1 is SNHLY and CDR2 FYNNEI. Here the CDR3 reads CATTPWRDNEQFF. DNA of the CDR3: TGTGCCACCACCCCGTGGAGGGACAATGAGCAGTTCTTC.

The V call is TRBV6-5, the J call TRBJ2-7; 11 nucleotides line up with TRBD2. The germline CDR1 and CDR2 sequences are MNHEY and SVGAGI. This CDR3 has 15 amino acids. V trimming: 5 bases; J trimming: 6 bases; junction bases outside the gene matches: 9. Written as DNA, the CDR3 is TGTGCCAGCAGTACCCTTAGCGGGAGGGCCCCCGAGCAGTACTTC. Its translation is CASSTLSGRAPEQYF.

The chain carries TRBV6-5 and TRBJ2-7; 7 bases map to TRBD2. Germline-derived CDR1 and CDR2 are MNHEY and SVGAGI. V lost 7 bases and J lost 6; bases outside the gene matches: 12. The CDR3 loop spans 14 amino acids. The DNA for the CDR3 is TGTGCCAGCACCTACGGGCCGGGAGGACTCGAGCAGTACTTC. It specifies CASTYGPGGLEQYF.